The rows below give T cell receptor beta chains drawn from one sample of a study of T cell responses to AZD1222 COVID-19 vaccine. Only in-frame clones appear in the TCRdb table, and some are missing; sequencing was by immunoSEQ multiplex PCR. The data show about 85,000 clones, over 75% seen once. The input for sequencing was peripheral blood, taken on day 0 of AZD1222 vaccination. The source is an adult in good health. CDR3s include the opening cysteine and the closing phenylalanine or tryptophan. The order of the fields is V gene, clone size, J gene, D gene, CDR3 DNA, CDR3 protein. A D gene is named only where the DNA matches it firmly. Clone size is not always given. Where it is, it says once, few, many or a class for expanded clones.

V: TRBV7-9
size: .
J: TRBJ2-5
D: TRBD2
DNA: TGTGCCAGCAGTCTGGGACTAGCGGGAGTTGAGACCCAGTACTTC
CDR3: CASSLGLAGVETQYF

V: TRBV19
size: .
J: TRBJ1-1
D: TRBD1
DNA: TGTGCCAGTAGCCCGACAGGGGGAAACACTGAAGCTTTCTTT
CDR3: CASSPTGGNTEAFF

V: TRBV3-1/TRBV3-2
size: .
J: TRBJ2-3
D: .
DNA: TGTGCCAGCAGCCTACAGGGCCCAGATACGCAGTATTTT
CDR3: CASSLQGPDTQYF

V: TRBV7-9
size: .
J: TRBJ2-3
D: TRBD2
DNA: TGTGCCAGCAGCTCCCCTTTGCGGGAGGGCGGGGATACGCAGTATTTT
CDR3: CASSSPLREGGDTQYF

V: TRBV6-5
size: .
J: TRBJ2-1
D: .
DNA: TGTGCCAGCAGTTCGTGGCGGGACGACAATGAGCAGTTCTTC
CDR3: CASSSWRDDNEQFF

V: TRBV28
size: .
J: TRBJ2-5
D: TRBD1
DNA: TGTGCCAGCACCCCCAGAGGGACAGGGGATTTGGAGACCCAGTACTTC
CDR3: CASTPRGTGDLETQYF

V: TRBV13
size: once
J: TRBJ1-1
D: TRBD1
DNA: TGTGCCAGCAGCCTCCGGGACAGGAACACTGAAGCTTTCTTT
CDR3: CASSLRDRNTEAFF

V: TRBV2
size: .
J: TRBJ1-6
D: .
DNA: TGTGCCATCCGGGAGGAGTATAATTCACCCCTCCACTTT
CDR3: CAIREEYNSPLHF

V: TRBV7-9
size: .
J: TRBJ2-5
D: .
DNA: TGTGCCAGCAGCTGGGCGATCGAGACCCAGTACTTC
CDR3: CASSWAIETQYF

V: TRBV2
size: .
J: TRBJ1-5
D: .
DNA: TGTGCCAGCAAAAAAGGCAGAAACAATCAGCCCCAGCATTTT
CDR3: CASKKGRNNQPQHF

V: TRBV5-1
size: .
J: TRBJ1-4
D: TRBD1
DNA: TGCGCCAGCAGCTTCGACAGGGTAGATGAAAAACTGTTTTTT
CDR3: CASSFDRVDEKLFF

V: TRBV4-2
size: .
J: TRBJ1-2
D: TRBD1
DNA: TGTGCCAGCAGCCAAAGAGACAGGGAGTATGGCTACACCTTC
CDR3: CASSQRDREYGYTF

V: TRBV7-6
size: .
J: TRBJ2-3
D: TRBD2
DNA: TGTGCCAGCAGCTCTCATCCGGGACTAGGCACAGATACGCAGTATTTT
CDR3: CASSSHPGLGTDTQYF

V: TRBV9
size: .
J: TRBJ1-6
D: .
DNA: TGTGCCAGCAGCGCAGGACTCCTACGAGGTTCACCCCTCCACTTT
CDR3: CASSAGLLRGSPLHF

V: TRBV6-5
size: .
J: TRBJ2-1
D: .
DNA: TGTGCCAGCAGGCTCTTCAGCACCTACAATGAGCAGTTCTTC
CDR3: CASRLFSTYNEQFF

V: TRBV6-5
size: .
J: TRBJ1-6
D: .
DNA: TGTGCCAGCAGCCGGAGTCGGATGGATAATTCACCCCTCCACTTT
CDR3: CASSRSRMDNSPLHF

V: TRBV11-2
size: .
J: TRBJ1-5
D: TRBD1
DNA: TGTGCCAGCAGCTTAGGGCCGACAGGGATTCAGCCCCAGCATTTT
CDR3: CASSLGPTGIQPQHF

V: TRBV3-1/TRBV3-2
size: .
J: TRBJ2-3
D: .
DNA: TGTGCCAGCAGCCAAAGGGCCGGGGGCACAGATACGCAGTATTTT
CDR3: CASSQRAGGTDTQYF

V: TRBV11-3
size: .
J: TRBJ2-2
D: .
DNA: TGTGCCAGCAGGAAGGGGGCCGGGGAGCTGTTTTTT
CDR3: CASRKGAGELFF

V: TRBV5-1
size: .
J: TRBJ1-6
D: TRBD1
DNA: TGCGCCAGCAGTTATACAGGGGGTTATTCACCCCTCCACTTT
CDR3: CASSYTGGYSPLHF

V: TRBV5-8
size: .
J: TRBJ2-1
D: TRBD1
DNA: TGTGCCAGCAGCCGGGGAGTCGGGACAGGGCCCAATGAGCAGTTCTTC
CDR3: CASSRGVGTGPNEQFF

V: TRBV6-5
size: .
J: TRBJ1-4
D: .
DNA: TGTGCCAGCAGTTACTCAGTGGGAGGGACAAAACTGTTTTTT
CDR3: CASSYSVGGTKLFF

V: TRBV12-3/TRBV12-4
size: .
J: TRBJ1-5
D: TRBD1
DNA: TGTGCCAGCAGCGGACAGGGGGTTCAGCCCCAGCATTTT
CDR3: CASSGQGVQPQHF

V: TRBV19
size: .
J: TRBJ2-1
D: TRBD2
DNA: TGTGCCAGTACCCGCGGAGCGGGGGCCTACAATGAGCAGTTCTTC
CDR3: CASTRGAGAYNEQFF

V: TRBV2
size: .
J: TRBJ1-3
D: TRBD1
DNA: TGTGCCAGCAGTTCAGACAGGGGCTCTGGAAACACCATATATTTT
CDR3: CASSSDRGSGNTIYF

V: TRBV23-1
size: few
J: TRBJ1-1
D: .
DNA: TGCGCCAGCAGTCACGATGAGGAGGTTGACACTGAAGCTTTCTTT
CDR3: CASSHDEEVDTEAFF

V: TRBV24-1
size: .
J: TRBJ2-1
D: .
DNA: TGTGCCACCAGGAGGTCTAGTTTTAGTGAGCAGTTCTTC
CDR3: CATRRSSFSEQFF

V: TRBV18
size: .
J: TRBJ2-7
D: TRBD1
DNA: TGTGCCAGCTCACCAAACTCGGACAGGGGCTACGAGCAGTACTTC
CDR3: CASSPNSDRGYEQYF

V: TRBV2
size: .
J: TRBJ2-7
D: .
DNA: TGTGCCAGCCGGGACTTCTACGAGCAGTACTTC
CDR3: CASRDFYEQYF

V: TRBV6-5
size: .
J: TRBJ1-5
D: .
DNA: TGTGCCAGCACGGGGCTACAACGGCAGCCCCAGCATTTT
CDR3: CASTGLQRQPQHF

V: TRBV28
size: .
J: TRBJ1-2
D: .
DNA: TGTGCCAATTCCCCCGGGAGGGGCAGGAGAAGCGGCTACACCTTC
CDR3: CANSPGRGRRSGYTF